A single sample gave rise to the 26 T cell receptor beta chains below, sequenced in a study of persistence of HIV-infected CD4 T cells. Overlapping HIV-1 Gag 15-mer peptides at 1 ug per peptide per mL were used. Memory cells lacking CD40L and CD69 with high CD45RO were sorted. Sequencing used immunoSEQ version 4 in survey mode. Sequencing was performed with immunoSEQ multiplex PCR; in TCRdb, only in-frame clones are kept and a portion is missing. The sample carries 25,000 to 40,000 clones, around four fifths recorded once. The antigens for these receptors are not known. The sequenced sample was CD4+ T cells sorted from PBMCs after roughly 18-hour stimulation, obtained from a patient who received antiretroviral therapy. Receptors originate from an adult woman with HIV who was CMV-seropositive.

As regards this clone: A junction end diverges from the germline sequence, so it may reflect a read error. This chain's CDR3 is CASSKARQQETQYF. DNA for the CDR3: TGTGCCAGCAGTAAAGCTAGACAGCAAGAGACCCAGTACTTC. The V call is TRBV6-1, the J call TRBJ2-5; D may be TRBD1 (5 bases). Germline V gene lookup returns CDR1 MNHNS and CDR2 SASEGT. This CDR3 contains 14 residues.

This clone was counted once. The genes are TRBV5-1 and TRBJ2-3; possibly TRBD2 for D (6 bases). The CDR3 is 13 amino acids. Germline CDR1 SGHRS, CDR2 YFSETQ. The V and J ends lost 4 bases and 11 bases respectively, with 17 bases between them. The DNA of the CDR3 is TGCGCCAGCAGCGCCGCAGGCCCGGGGGTGCAGTATTTT. It is translated as CASSAAGPGVQYF.

J is TRBJ1-2 and V is TRBV7-9; the D gene is possibly TRBD1 (6 bases). This CDR3 comprises 16 residues. V lost 5 bases and J 0 bases, leaving 16 bases between the germline ends. Germline V gene sequence: CDR1 SEHNR, CDR2 FQNEAQ (reference sequence). CDR3 in amino acids: CASSPPGHQPNYGYTF. The CDR3 bases are TGTGCCAGCAGCCCACCGGGACACCAACCTAACTATGGCTACACCTTC.

The rearrangement uses TRBV10-2 and TRBJ1-4; the match to TRBD1 covers 9 bases. There are 15 residues in the CDR3. CDR1 is WSHSY and CDR2 is SAAADI in the germline V gene. With V trimmed by 1 base and J by 7 bases, 4 bases remained unmatched. DNA of the CDR3: TGCGCCAGCAGTGAGTGGGGACAGGGTAGTGAAAAACTGTTTTTT. This codes for CASSEWGQGSEKLFF.

This clone was observed a few times. The chain combines TRBV19 with TRBJ1-4; TRBD1 agrees at 9 bases. This CDR3 region has 16 residues. Germline CDR1 reads LNHDA; CDR2 reads SQIVND (reference sequence). J was trimmed by 9 bases and V by 5 bases; bases with no gene match: 13. CDR3 coding DNA: TGTGCCAGTAGTCTTCCTGCGGGGACAGGGAGTAAAAAACTGTTTTTT. This sequence encodes CASSLPAGTGSKKLFF.

The rearrangement joins TRBV4-3 to TRBJ1-5; TRBD1 might be the D (5 bases). This CDR3 spans 14 amino acids. Germline CDR1 and CDR2: LGHNA and YSLEER. The ends were cut back, 0 bases at V and 9 bases at J, with 12 bases in the middle. The CDR3 sequence: CASSQDRVLGPQHF. CDR3 DNA sequence: TGCGCCAGCAGCCAAGACAGGGTATTGGGGCCCCAGCATTTT.

The chain combines TRBV19 with TRBJ2-2; 8 nucleotides match TRBD2. Germline V gene lookup returns CDR1 LNHDA and CDR2 SQIVND (reference sequence). With 11 bases clipped from V and 5 bases from J, the junction kept 10 bases outside the gene matches. The CDR3 contains 14 residues. The CDR3 spells CADTRGGGTGELFF. The CDR3 coding sequence is TGTGCCGATACCCGGGGGGGCGGGACCGGGGAGCTGTTTTTT.

The chain recombines TRBV29-1 with TRBJ2-5; D may be TRBD1 or TRBD2 (5 bases each). The germline CDR1 and CDR2 sequences are SQVTM and ANQGSEA. This CDR3 has 15 residues. V lost 7 bases and J 4 bases, leaving 22 bases between the germline ends. The CDR3 loop is CSALSRLPGGETQYF. The CDR3, as DNA: TGCAGCGCCCTCAGCAGGCTCCCTGGGGGAGAGACCCAGTACTTC.

The chain carries TRBV4-1 and TRBJ2-5, with 8 bases that match TRBD2. The CDR3 is 17 amino acids. The V and J ends lost 0 bases and 2 bases, in that order; junction bases with no gene match: 8. Germline values: CDR1 MGHRA, CDR2 YSYEKL. The CDR3 protein is CASSQEGGAGGQETQYF. CDR3 coding DNA: TGCGCCAGCAGCCAAGAGGGGGGTGCGGGGGGACAAGAGACCCAGTACTTC.

This clone was seen a few times. V is TRBV12-3 or TRBV12-4 and J is TRBJ1-1; D ambiguous. The germline V and J ends were trimmed by 4 bases and 1 base, with 7 bases remaining between them. This CDR3 comprises 13 residues. The CDR3 here is CASSSRSNTEAFF. Here the CDR3 DNA reads TGTGCCAGCAGTTCCCGTTCGAACACTGAAGCTTTCTTT.

V is TRBV10-3 and J is TRBJ2-7, with D tentatively TRBD1 or TRBD2 (5 bases each). Trimming stripped 0 bases from V and 4 bases from J, with 10 bases between. Germline V gene sequence: CDR1 ENHRY, CDR2 SYGVKD. The length of the CDR3 is 14 residues. CDR3 sequence (DNA): TGTGCCATCAGTGAGTCGAGAGGGGCGTACGAGCAGTACTTC. It encodes CAISESRGAYEQYF.

V and J are TRBV7-8 and TRBJ1-2, with unresolved D. Germline loops: CDR1 SGHVS, CDR2 FQNEAQ. V was cut by 5 bases and J by 4 bases, with 11 bases left in between. The CDR3 length is 13 residues. The CDR3 nucleotides are TGTGCCAGCAGCCGAGGACGGATCTATGGCTACACCTTC. Translating it yields CASSRGRIYGYTF.

The chain carries TRBV7-2 and TRBJ1-4, with 9 bases lining up with TRBD1. Germline V lookup: CDR1 SGHTA, CDR2 FQGNSA. The J segment lost 8 bases and the V segment lost 5 bases, leaving 12 bases of the junction unmatched. This CDR3 has 16 amino acids. CDR3 amino acids: CASSRLQGASGEKLFF. The CDR3 DNA reads as TGTGCCAGCAGCCGTTTACAGGGGGCAAGTGGGGAAAAACTGTTTTTT.

J is TRBJ1-1 and V is TRBV27; D perhaps matches TRBD1 (5 bases). The CDR3 is 15 residues long. The germline V gene has CDR1 MNHEY and CDR2 SMNVEV (reference sequence). The V and J ends lost 0 bases and 4 bases respectively, with 12 bases between them. CDR3: CASSLSARAFTEAFF. Here the CDR3 DNA reads TGTGCCAGCAGTTTATCTGCCAGGGCCTTCACTGAAGCTTTCTTT.

The V and J genes are TRBV10-1 and TRBJ2-7, with D uncertain. The germline CDR1 and CDR2 sequences are WNHNN and SYGVQD (reference sequence). V was clipped by 4 bases and J by 6 bases, with 19 bases between them. This CDR3 contains 15 residues. The DNA for the CDR3 is TGCGCCAGCAGTGTCGTACACGGCGGTTCGAGCGAGCAGTACTTC. Translating it yields CASSVVHGGSSEQYF.

The rearrangement joins TRBV28 to TRBJ2-2; 8 nucleotides line up with TRBD2. Germline V gene sequence: CDR1 MDHEN, CDR2 SYDVKM. The J segment lost 6 bases and the V segment lost 3 bases, leaving 6 bases of the junction unmatched. CDR3 length equals 15 residues. The CDR3 loop is CASSFAGGKAGELFF. DNA for the CDR3: TGTGCCAGCAGTTTTGCGGGGGGAAAGGCCGGGGAGCTGTTTTTT.

This clone was seen a few times. The rearrangement joins TRBV11-3 to TRBJ1-2, with D unresolved. The length of the CDR3 is 15 residues. The germline gives CDR1 SGHNT, CDR2 YENEEA. Between the trimmed V and J ends, which lost 0 bases and 8 bases, there was a span of 16 bases. CDR3: CASSLDPGQKRGYTF. The CDR3, as DNA: TGTGCCAGCAGCTTAGACCCCGGGCAGAAAAGAGGCTACACCTTC. The full variable domain, with the rest looked up from reference TRBV11-3 and TRBJ1-2, is EAGVVQSPRYKIIEKKQPVAFWCNPISGHNTLYWYLQNLGQGPELLIRYENEEAVDDSQLPKDRFSAERLKGVDSTLKIQPAELGDSAVYLCASSLDPGQKRGYTFGSGTRLTVV.

This clone has only a few counts. The chain joins TRBV19 to TRBJ1-2, with 8 bases identical to TRBD1. Losses at the gene ends were 2 bases for V and 8 bases for J; bases not matched to a gene: 7. Germline CDR1 reads LNHDA; CDR2 reads SQIVND (reference sequence). The CDR3 covers 14 residues. This chain's CDR3 is CASSIPWDRIGYTF. For the CDR3, the DNA is TGTGCCAGTAGTATACCGTGGGACAGGATAGGCTACACCTTC.

The CDR3 is CASSLEYTGELFF. DNA for the CDR3: TGTGCCAGCAGCTTAGAGTACACCGGGGAGCTGTTTTTT. This sequence joins TRBV7-8 and TRBJ2-2; D is undetermined. CDR1 is SGHVS and CDR2 is FQNEAQ in the germline V gene. This CDR3 spans 13 amino acids. V was clipped by 1 base and J by 3 bases, with 3 bases between them.

This clone was detected only a few times. J is TRBJ2-1 and V is TRBV19; D is ambiguous. Trimming removed 6 bases at V and 2 bases at J, with 11 bases between. Germline-derived CDR1 and CDR2 are LNHDA and SQIVND (reference sequence). The CDR3 consists of 14 residues. CDR3 nucleotides: TGTGCCAGTAGCTCAGGCGAGGCCTACAATGAGCAGTTCTTC. Protein product: CASSSGEAYNEQFF.

The CDR3 loop is CASSKGMVPKFSNQPQHF. The DNA for the CDR3 is TGTGCCAGCAGCAAAGGGATGGTTCCTAAATTTAGCAATCAGCCCCAGCATTTT. The V and J genes are TRBV21-1 and TRBJ1-5. TRBV21-1 is marked as a pseudogene. The CDR3 is 18 residues long.

This rearrangement joins TRBV30 to TRBJ1-2, with 10 bases identical to TRBD1. Germline CDR1 GTSNPN, CDR2 SVGIG (reference sequence). V lost 2 bases, J lost 5 bases, and 8 bases stayed unmatched. The CDR3 totals 15 residues. The CDR3 is CAWSISGTGVYGYTF. The CDR3 DNA sequence: TGTGCCTGGAGTATTTCCGGGACAGGGGTTTATGGCTACACCTTC.

V gene TRBV19 combines with J gene TRBJ1-1, with 8 nucleotides matching TRBD1. The CDR3 totals 15 residues. V lost 2 bases to trimming and J lost 1 base; unmatched junction nucleotides: 3. Germline CDR1 is LNHDA and CDR2 is SQIVND (reference sequence). Written as DNA, the CDR3 is TGTGCCAGTAGTATAATTGGACAGGGGAACACTGAAGCTTTCTTT. Protein sequence: CASSIIGQGNTEAFF. Variable domain in full (rest from reference TRBV19 and TRBJ1-1): DGGITQSPKYLFRKEGQNVTLSCEQNLNHDAMYWYRQDPGQGLRLIYYSQIVNDFQKGDIAEGYSVSREKKESFPLTVTSAQKNPTAFYLCASSIIGQGNTEAFFGQGTRLTVV.

The gene calls are TRBV5-5 and TRBJ2-5; TRBD2 aligns across 7 bases. The CDR3 has 16 residues. Germline lookup yields CDR1 SGHKS and CDR2 YYEKEE (reference sequence). V gave up 4 bases and J gave up 4 bases; unmatched junction bases: 13. The CDR3 sequence is CASSLGEGTGRETQYF. CDR3 bases: TGTGCCAGCAGCCTCGGGGAGGGGACGGGTAGAGAGACCCAGTACTTC.

V gene TRBV28 combines with J gene TRBJ2-7, with D tentatively TRBD2 (7 bases). V lost 6 bases and J lost 1, with 16 bases in between. Germline CDR1 reads MDHEN; CDR2 reads SYDVKM. The CDR3 covers 15 residues. CDR3 loop: CASRPWGGLSYEQYF. Here the CDR3 DNA reads TGTGCCAGCAGACCCTGGGGGGGGCTTTCCTACGAGCAGTACTTC.

The V and J genes are TRBV3-1 (or the pseudogene TRBV3-2) and TRBJ1-1, with D unclear. The CDR3 is 13 amino acids. Germline CDR1 and CDR2: LGHDT and YNNKEL (reference sequence). V was cut by 4 bases and J by 7 bases, with 13 bases left in between. The CDR3 reads CASSLLGEREAFF. CDR3 bases: TGTGCCAGCAGCCTCCTTGGCGAACGTGAAGCTTTCTTT.